Listed here are 30 T cell receptor beta chains from one sample, sequenced in a study of response to subunit inactivated influenza vaccine. TCRdb re-called the RT-PCR reads with MiXCR, one entry per CDR3 protein. The sample has 450,000 to 600,000 distinct CDR3 sequences; approximately 7.7% are singletons. The input for sequencing was PBMCs from blood, taken less than 25 months after vaccination. All receptors derive from a man aged 50 to 75 who received an inactivated influenza vaccine.

This clonotype was recorded at least ten times. CDR3 protein: CASSERDRGRKENNSPLHF. The CDR3 DNA sequence: TGCGCCAGCAGTGAGCGGGACAGGGGGCGTAAAGAAAATAATTCACCCCTCCACTTT. This chain links TRBV10-1 with TRBJ1-6; TRBD1 aligns across 12 bases. This CDR3 has 19 residues. In germline, CDR1 is WNHNN, CDR2 SYGVQD (reference sequence). The J segment lost 5 bases and the V segment lost 2 bases, leaving 10 bases of the junction unmatched.

This clonotype was counted at least ten times. The gene calls are TRBV14 and TRBJ2-2, with 10 bases that match TRBD1. J lost 6 bases, V lost 4 bases, and 5 bases had no gene match. CDR3 length: 15 amino acids. The germline V gene encodes CDR1 SGHDN and CDR2 FVKESK. This CDR3 is CASSPRQGAAGELFF. In DNA, the CDR3 is TGTGCCAGCAGCCCAAGACAGGGGGCGGCCGGGGAGCTGTTTTTT.

A few counts support this clonotype. The chain uses TRBV20-1 and TRBJ2-5; no clear D gene. With 3 bases removed from V and 1 base from J, the gap between germline ends came to 6 bases. The CDR3 contains 12 residues. Germline-derived CDR1 and CDR2 are DFQATT and SNEGSKA (reference sequence). CDR3 residues: CSASGPQETQYF. The CDR3 DNA reads as TGCAGTGCTAGTGGTCCCCAAGAGACCCAGTACTTC.

In its sample, this clonotype was seen a few times. The V call is TRBV10-3, the J call TRBJ2-3; perhaps TRBD1 as D (5 bases). The CDR3 is 16 residues long. V was pared by 0 bases and J by 4 bases, with 14 bases between. The germline gives CDR1 ENHRY, CDR2 SYGVKD. The CDR3 DNA reads as TGTGCCATCAGTGAGTCCGGACACCCAAGCGCAGATACGCAGTATTTT. This encodes CAISESGHPSADTQYF.

The chain is built from TRBV28 and TRBJ1-2; TRBD1 agrees at 7 bases. J gave up 4 bases and V 3 bases, and 8 bases lay outside the gene matches. The length of the CDR3 is 15 residues. From germline, CDR1 is MDHEN and CDR2 SYDVKM. This chain's CDR3 is CASSLASGGAYGYTF. The CDR3 DNA follows: TGTGCCAGCAGTTTGGCGTCAGGGGGGGCCTATGGCTACACCTTC.

The sample holds a few counts of this clonotype. The chain links TRBV6-5 to TRBJ1-5, with D unresolved. The V gene lost 5 bases and the J gene lost 0 bases, with 8 bases spanning the gap. CDR3 length: 14 amino acids. Germline loops: CDR1 MNHEY, CDR2 SVGAGI. The CDR3 DNA reads TGTGCCAGCAGTAACACAGATAGCAATCAGCCCCAGCATTTT. Translated, it gives CASSNTDSNQPQHF.

This clonotype has more than one count but fewer than ten. V gene TRBV12-3 or TRBV12-4 combines with J gene TRBJ1-6, with TRBD1 identical over 7 bases. The trim removed 6 bases at V and 7 bases at J, leaving 9 bases unmatched. There are 15 residues in the CDR3. CDR3 residues: CASSPRQGGNSPLHF. CDR3 DNA sequence: TGTGCCAGCAGCCCACGACAGGGTGGAAATTCACCCCTCCACTTT.

The chain links TRBV11-2 to TRBJ2-5; D gene ambiguous. CDR3 length equals 14 residues. From germline, CDR1 is SGHAT and CDR2 FQNNGV. Between the trimmed V and J ends, which lost 3 bases and 1 base, there was a span of 9 bases. The DNA for the CDR3 is TGTGCCAGCAGCTTGGACCAGACCCAAGAGACCCAGTACTTC. Protein: CASSLDQTQETQYF.

Comments on this clonotype: A much larger clone is a single base away; this may be a read error. This chain connects TRBV28 to TRBJ1-5, with D perhaps matching TRBD1 (5 bases). Germline V lookup: CDR1 MDHEN, CDR2 SYDVKM. The CDR3 is 13 amino acids. V lost 6 bases and J 4 bases, leaving 10 bases between the germline ends. The CDR3 DNA follows: TGTGCCAGCAGGATACAGGAAAATCAGCCCCAGCATTTT. Amino acid sequence: CASRIQENQPQHF.

The chain employs TRBV5-1 and TRBJ2-7, with D possibly matching TRBD1 (6 bases). The V gene lost 2 bases and the J gene lost 3 bases, with 12 bases spanning the gap. This CDR3 comprises 14 residues. CDR1 and CDR2 (germline): SGHRS, YFSETQ. CDR3 residues: CASSFGQRNYEQYF. Written as DNA, the CDR3 is TGCGCCAGCAGCTTCGGACAGCGAAACTACGAGCAGTACTTC.

This chain uses TRBV10-3 with TRBJ1-5, with a possible D match to TRBD1 (6 bases). Looked up from germline, CDR1 is ENHRY and CDR2 is SYGVKD. This CDR3 has 13 amino acids. The ends were cut back, 6 bases at V and 3 bases at J, with 9 bases in the middle. The CDR3 here is CAIRDSLNQPQHF. The CDR3 nucleotides are TGTGCCATCAGGGACAGCCTCAATCAGCCCCAGCATTTT.

At least ten counts were recorded for this clonotype. The V gene is TRBV20-1, the J gene TRBJ2-6; D may correspond to TRBD1 or TRBD2 (5 bases each). Trimming shortened V by 0 bases and J by 5 bases, and 14 bases separated the two germline ends. There are 16 residues in the CDR3. CDR1 DFQATT and CDR2 SNEGSKA come from the germline V gene (reference sequence). Here the CDR3 reads CSARDKGPHRANVLTF. CDR3 nucleotide sequence: TGCAGTGCTAGAGACAAGGGACCGCATAGGGCCAACGTCCTGACTTTC.

The chain links TRBV2 to TRBJ2-1; 9 positions agree with TRBD1. The CDR3 totals 15 residues. The germline V gene encodes CDR1 SNHLY and CDR2 FYNNEI. V gave up 9 bases and J gave up 2 bases; unmatched junction bases: 8. The CDR3, as DNA: TGTGCCAGTGAAAAGACAGGGGGGGCCTACAATGAGCAGTTCTTC. Protein sequence: CASEKTGGAYNEQFF.

This clonotype has more than one count but fewer than ten. This sequence joins TRBV6-2 or TRBV6-3 and TRBJ2-2; tentatively, D is TRBD2 (5 bases). The CDR3 loop spans 16 amino acids. Germline lookup yields CDR1 MNHEY and CDR2 SVGEGT. The ends were cut back, 2 bases at V and 6 bases at J, with 16 bases in the middle. CDR3 in amino acids: CASSYTGTRIAGELFF. CDR3 nucleotide sequence: TGTGCCAGCAGTTACACCGGTACTAGAATAGCCGGGGAGCTGTTTTTT.

At least ten counts were recorded for this clonotype. The V and J genes are TRBV29-1 and TRBJ2-2, with 10 bases identical to TRBD1. The CDR3 totals 14 residues. V lost 6 bases to trimming and J lost 2 bases; unmatched junction nucleotides: 3. The germline gives CDR1 SQVTM, CDR2 ANQGSEA. The CDR3 here is CSVGTGVNTGELFF. CDR3 sequence (DNA): TGCAGCGTCGGGACAGGGGTTAACACCGGGGAGCTGTTTTTT.

The rearrangement joins TRBV18 to TRBJ2-7, with a weak D call TRBD1 (6 bases). V was shortened by 5 bases and J by 0 bases, with 14 bases between the two germline ends. This CDR3 has 15 amino acids. Germline V gives CDR1 KGHSH, CDR2 LQKENI. For the CDR3, the DNA is TGTGCCAGCTCATTCGGACAGCTCCGCTCCTACGAGCAGTACTTC. This encodes CASSFGQLRSYEQYF.

Regarding this clonotype: With a much larger clone just one base away, this may be a read error. The V and J genes are TRBV20-1 and TRBJ2-7; D is undetermined. Germline V gene data show CDR1 as DFQATT and CDR2 as SNEGSKA (reference sequence). The ends were cut back, 1 base at V and 4 bases at J, with 11 bases in the middle. The CDR3 contains 13 residues. The CDR3 here is CSARVATQYEQYF. CDR3 DNA: TGCAGTGCTAGAGTGGCGACCCAGTACGAGCAGTACTTC.

This clonotype was counted a few times. The chain is built from TRBV20-1 and TRBJ1-5, with 9 bases that match TRBD1. V lost 2 bases and J lost 2; bases outside the gene matches: 16. The CDR3 has 19 residues. CDR1 is DFQATT and CDR2 is SNEGSKA in the germline V gene (reference sequence). As DNA, the CDR3 is TGCAGTGCTAGACAATCCTCGGGACAGGGAAGGTGGGGCAATCAGCCCCAGCATTTT. Translating it yields CSARQSSGQGRWGNQPQHF.

This clonotype has at least ten counts. V usage is TRBV4-2 and J usage is TRBJ2-5, with 7 bases lining up with TRBD1. Germline CDR1 reads LGHNA; CDR2 reads YNFKEQ. The junction had 6 bases not matched to a gene; V was cut back by 3 bases and J by 2 bases. The CDR3 sequence is 15 residues long. The CDR3: CASSHEQGRQETQYF. CDR3 sequence (DNA): TGTGCCAGCAGCCACGAACAGGGGAGACAAGAGACCCAGTACTTC.

This chain links TRBV7-3 with TRBJ2-6, with 9 positions matching TRBD1. This CDR3 region has 17 residues. V shed 4 bases, J shed 0 bases, and the junction held 4 bases outside the gene matches. The germline CDR1 and CDR2 sequences are SGHTA and FQGTGA. The CDR3 here is CASSSGTGRSGANVLTF. The CDR3 nucleotides are TGTGCCAGCAGCTCTGGGACAGGGCGCTCTGGGGCCAACGTCCTGACTTTC.

This clonotype was observed many times. CDR3 sequence (DNA): TGCAGCGTTGAGGCAGCCTACGAGCAGTACTTC. This encodes CSVEAAYEQYF. The chain links TRBV29-1 to TRBJ2-7; D is ambiguous. The ends were cut back, 3 bases at V and 2 bases at J, with 5 bases in the middle. The germline V gene has CDR1 SQVTM and CDR2 ANQGSEA. The CDR3 is made up of 11 amino acids.

The chain has TRBV6-2 or TRBV6-3 and TRBJ1-1; no reliable D call. The CDR3 has 14 residues. Germline V gene data show CDR1 as MNHEY and CDR2 as SVGEGT. Trimming stripped 6 bases from V and 4 bases from J, with 15 bases between. The CDR3, as DNA: TGTGCCAGCAGGGTTGGCCCGGAAGGCACTGAAGCTTTCTTT. It translates to CASRVGPEGTEAFF.

This clonotype was seen a handful of times. The V and J genes are TRBV7-9 and TRBJ1-3, with TRBD1 as a possible D gene (5 bases). From germline, CDR1 is SEHNR and CDR2 FQNEAQ (reference sequence). Trimming stripped 5 bases from V and 5 bases from J, with 16 bases between. CDR3 length equals 15 residues. The chain's CDR3 is CASSVTTGVRNTIYF. For the CDR3, the DNA is TGTGCCAGCAGCGTGACTACGGGGGTTCGAAACACCATATATTTT.

This clonotype came up a few times. The chain carries TRBV3-1 and TRBJ2-3; D is perhaps TRBD1 (6 bases). V was shortened by 4 bases and J by 0 bases, with 14 bases between the two germline ends. CDR3 length: 16 residues. CDR1 and CDR2 from the germline V gene are LGHDT and YNNKEL (reference sequence). The CDR3 DNA sequence: TGTGCCAGCAGCCGACCCGGGACACAAAGCACAGATACGCAGTATTTT. Translating it yields CASSRPGTQSTDTQYF.

This clonotype was counted only a few times. V is TRBV4-3 and J is TRBJ2-6, with a weak D call TRBD2 (6 bases). V gave up 5 bases and J gave up 0 bases, with 11 bases separating them. The CDR3 runs 16 residues. In germline, CDR1 is LGHNA, CDR2 YSLEER. CDR3 bases: TGCGCCAGCAGCGTTGGGACTTCCTCTGGGGCCAACGTCCTGACTTTC. Its protein is CASSVGTSSGANVLTF.

J is TRBJ2-7 and V is TRBV4-1; D remains unclear. Trimming stripped 0 bases from V and 3 bases from J, with 9 bases between. The germline V gene has CDR1 MGHRA and CDR2 YSYEKL. The CDR3 runs to 14 residues. This CDR3 reads CASSQERRFYEQYF. The CDR3 DNA reads TGCGCCAGCAGCCAAGAACGCAGGTTCTACGAGCAGTACTTC.

This clonotype was detected a few times. The chain uses TRBV15 and TRBJ2-1, with D possibly matching TRBD2 (6 bases). The CDR3 consists of 19 residues. Germline V lookup: CDR1 LNHNV, CDR2 YYDKDF (reference sequence). Trimming removed 0 bases from V and 4 bases from J, with 22 bases in between. The CDR3 DNA sequence: TGTGCCACCAGCAGAGATTTTGGGACTCGCACCGGGGGTTACAATGAGCAGTTCTTC. Encoded protein: CATSRDFGTRTGGYNEQFF.

This clonotype was detected ten times or more. The chain carries TRBV4-2 and TRBJ1-2, with D hard to call. Trimming shortened V by 1 base and J by 6 bases, and 9 bases separated the two germline ends. The CDR3 extends over 13 amino acids. CDR1 is LGHNA and CDR2 is YNFKEQ in the germline V gene. CDR3 in amino acids: CASSQAAPNGYTF. The DNA of the CDR3 is TGTGCCAGCAGCCAAGCCGCCCCAAATGGCTACACCTTC.

The table lists this clonotype with a few counts. V gene TRBV15 combines with J gene TRBJ1-4; D gene ambiguous. V was clipped by 3 bases and J by 11 bases, with 13 bases between them. Germline loops: CDR1 LNHNV, CDR2 YYDKDF (reference sequence). This CDR3 is built from 13 residues. CDR3 sequence: CATSSGTIGKLFF. CDR3 bases: TGTGCCACCAGCAGCGGAACGATTGGGAAACTGTTTTTT.

The V and J genes are TRBV3-1 and TRBJ2-1; D could derive from TRBD1 or TRBD2 (7 bases each). The CDR3 runs to 16 residues. Trimming removed 3 bases from V and 6 bases from J, with 18 bases in between. Germline assignment: CDR1 LGHDT and CDR2 YNNKEL (reference sequence). CDR3 amino acids: CASSHTGAGRFNEQFF. In DNA form, the CDR3 reads TGTGCCAGCAGCCATACAGGGGCCGGGAGGTTCAATGAGCAGTTCTTC.